These 18 T cell receptor beta chains share one sample of origin, sequenced in a study of shared clonotypes between healthy human individuals. Sequencing used immunoSEQ multiplex PCR; TCRdb keeps in-frame clones, though not all of them. The table lists about 1.5 million clones, approximately 98% of them singletons. The material sequenced was naive CD4+ T cells sorted from blood. Subset defined: CD45RA+ positively selected. Source of these receptors: a man aged 25-45 years in good health.

This chain joins TRBV7-2 and TRBJ1-1, with D unclear. The CDR3 is 11 amino acids. CDR1 and CDR2 from the germline V gene are SGHTA and FQGNSA. V lost 4 bases and J 6 bases, leaving 6 bases between the germline ends. DNA for the CDR3: TGTGCCAGCAGCTCAGGCCCTGAAGCTTTCTTT. Its translation is CASSSGPEAFF.

J is TRBJ1-4 and V is TRBV7-8; tentatively, D is TRBD1 (6 bases). The CDR3 is 14 amino acids. The V end was cut by 5 bases, the J end by 8 bases, with 15 bases between. CDR1 is SGHVS and CDR2 is FQNEAQ in the germline V gene. CDR3 coding DNA: TGTGCCAGCAGCCGGAGCGGGGGCGACGAAAAACTGTTTTTT. It translates to CASSRSGGDEKLFF.

The V and J genes are TRBV2 and TRBJ2-6; maybe TRBD2 (7 bases). V lost 7 bases and J lost 8, with 12 bases in between. CDR3 length: 13 residues. Germline values: CDR1 SNHLY, CDR2 FYNNEI. As DNA, the CDR3 is TGTGCCAGCATAAGCGGGACATCCAACGTCCTGACTTTC. Its protein product is CASISGTSNVLTF.

This chain links TRBV5-8 with TRBJ2-1, with no clear D. The V end lost 4 bases, the J end lost 4 bases, and 6 bases lay between the germline ends. In germline, CDR1 is SGHTS, CDR2 YDEGEE. The CDR3 runs 12 residues. The CDR3 sequence: CASSVRYNEQFF. The CDR3 DNA reads as TGTGCCAGCAGCGTTCGTTACAATGAGCAGTTCTTC.

The chain links TRBV6-5 to TRBJ2-5, with D possibly called TRBD1 or TRBD2 (5 bases each). The germline V and J ends were trimmed by 4 bases and 5 bases, with 17 bases remaining between them. The CDR3 has 15 amino acids. Germline lookup yields CDR1 MNHEY and CDR2 SVGAGI. The CDR3 here is CASSFGLQGRETQYF. DNA of the CDR3: TGTGCCAGCAGTTTCGGACTCCAGGGTCGGGAGACCCAGTACTTC.

The rearrangement uses TRBV28 and TRBJ1-1, with 7 nucleotides matching TRBD1. The J segment lost 7 bases and the V segment lost 4 bases, leaving 6 bases of the junction unmatched. Germline loops: CDR1 MDHEN, CDR2 SYDVKM. The CDR3 is 13 amino acids. CDR3 residues: CASSSYDRVEAFF. CDR3 nucleotide sequence: TGTGCCAGCAGTTCCTACGACAGGGTTGAAGCTTTCTTT.

The J gene is TRBJ2-7, the V gene TRBV11-2; D uncertain. The ends were cut back, 5 bases at V and 2 bases at J, with 16 bases in the middle. The CDR3 is made up of 15 amino acids. Germline CDR1 reads SGHAT; CDR2 reads FQNNGV. The CDR3 coding sequence is TGTGCCAGCAGCCAAGGTCTCAGGCACCCCTACGAGCAGTACTTC. Its translation is CASSQGLRHPYEQYF.

This chain links TRBV18 with TRBJ1-2, with D perhaps matching TRBD1 (5 bases). Germline values: CDR1 KGHSH, CDR2 LQKENI. The CDR3 is 14 residues long. V dropped 4 bases and J dropped 3 bases, with 12 bases sitting between them. CDR3 coding DNA: TGTGCCAGCTCACACCCCGACAGCTACTATGGCTACACCTTC. Translated, it gives CASSHPDSYYGYTF.

This chain joins TRBV2 and TRBJ1-4; possibly TRBD1 for D (5 bases). The CDR3 totals 14 residues. Trimming took 7 bases from V and 3 from J, leaving 12 bases between them. Germline V gene lookup returns CDR1 SNHLY and CDR2 FYNNEI. Written as DNA, the CDR3 is TGTGCCAGCACTTTAGACAGACCTAATGAAAAACTGTTTTTT. The encoded protein is CASTLDRPNEKLFF.

V is TRBV5-1 and J is TRBJ2-5, with TRBD1 identical over 7 bases. CDR3 length: 15 residues. V lost 0 bases to trimming and J lost 7 bases; unmatched junction nucleotides: 9. Looked up from germline, CDR1 is SGHRS and CDR2 is YFSETQ. This CDR3 reads CASSLGLTGDGTQYF. The CDR3 DNA reads TGCGCCAGCAGCTTGGGATTAACAGGGGACGGGACCCAGTACTTC.

A single count supports this clone. V gene TRBV25-1 combines with J gene TRBJ2-3; the match to TRBD2 covers 9 bases. The CDR3 sequence is 15 residues long. Germline assignment: CDR1 MGHDK and CDR2 SYGVNS. Trimming took 6 bases from V and 6 from J; bases not matched to a gene: 10. CDR3 sequence (DNA): TGTGCCAGCAGAGGTAGCGGGGGCCAGGTGGATACGCAGTATTTT. Its protein product is CASRGSGGQVDTQYF.

The rearrangement joins TRBV11-2 to TRBJ2-1; the D gene is possibly TRBD2 (5 bases). There are 13 residues in the CDR3. The V gene lost 5 bases and the J gene lost 8 bases, with 13 bases spanning the gap. Germline CDR1 reads SGHAT; CDR2 reads FQNNGV. The chain's CDR3 is CASSLKIAHEQFF. CDR3 coding DNA: TGTGCCAGCAGCCTCAAAATAGCGCATGAGCAGTTCTTC.

This chain uses TRBV7-9 with TRBJ1-2; TRBD1 matches 7 bases. The ends lost 6 bases at V and 3 bases at J; junction bases unmatched: 7. The CDR3 is 14 amino acids. The germline CDR1 and CDR2 sequences are SEHNR and FQNEAQ (reference sequence). The CDR3 nucleotides read TGTGCCAGCAGATCGTCCGGGACAGACTATGGCTACACCTTC. Translated: CASRSSGTDYGYTF.

The chain recombines TRBV7-3 with TRBJ2-2, with no clear D. CDR1 and CDR2 from the germline V gene are SGHTA and FQGTGA. With 5 bases removed from V and 3 bases from J, the gap between germline ends came to 22 bases. This CDR3 contains 18 residues. The chain's CDR3 is CASSAAPGPGGDTGELFF. As DNA, the CDR3 is TGTGCCAGCAGCGCCGCCCCCGGGCCGGGTGGTGACACCGGGGAGCTGTTTTTT.

The V and J genes are TRBV9 and TRBJ2-1; TRBD1 matches at 10 bases. The CDR3 has 16 residues. Trimming cost V 2 bases and J 6 bases; bases outside gene matches: 8. Germline CDR1 reads SGDLS; CDR2 reads YYNGEE. The CDR3 region has the DNA TGTGCCAGCAGCGTGAGTCCGGGACAGGGGTCCAATGAGCAGTTCTTC. Its translation is CASSVSPGQGSNEQFF.

This chain uses TRBV2 with TRBJ1-1; D may be TRBD1 (6 bases). CDR3 length: 13 residues. Germline V gene data show CDR1 as SNHLY and CDR2 as FYNNEI. The V end lost 6 bases, the J end lost 1 base, and 9 bases lay between the germline ends. The CDR3 bases are TGTGCCAGCAGGAGACAGGAGAACACTGAAGCTTTCTTT. Protein: CASRRQENTEAFF.

The CDR3: CASSLGGHEGAGELFF. In DNA, the CDR3 is TGCGCCAGCAGCTTGGGGGGACACGAAGGGGCCGGGGAGCTGTTTTTT. J is TRBJ2-2 and V is TRBV5-1; weak D call: TRBD1 (6 bases). Trimming shortened V by 0 bases and J by 6 bases, and 15 bases separated the two germline ends. There are 16 residues in the CDR3. CDR1 and CDR2 from the germline V gene are SGHRS and YFSETQ. Using reference TRBV5-1 and TRBJ2-2 for the parts outside the CDR3, the full variable domain is KAGVTQTPRYLIKTRGQQVTLSCSPISGHRSVSWYQQTPGQGLQFLFEYFSETQRNKGNFPGRFSGRQFSNSRSEMNVSTLELGDSALYLCASSLGGHEGAGELFFGEGSRLTVL.

This chain uses TRBV29-1 with TRBJ2-1; 9 bases fit TRBD2. This CDR3 spans 15 amino acids. V lost 3 bases and J lost 6; bases outside the gene matches: 9. CDR1 is SQVTM, CDR2 ANQGSEA, per germline. CDR3 protein: CSVEWLTSGFNEQFF. DNA for the CDR3: TGCAGCGTTGAGTGGCTGACTAGCGGTTTCAATGAGCAGTTCTTC.